This TCR beta chain is drawn from a study of CD8+ T cells in alopecia areata. Study results and limitations: Lesional scalp, especially alopecia totalis/universalis, showed higher clonality than normal scalp.

Investigators isolated RNA and reverse transcribed it into cDNA to act as the sequencing template. Sequencing used immunoSEQ multiplex PCR; TCRdb keeps in-frame clones, though not all of them. Of 120,000 or so clones in the sample, around 48% were seen once. Details on this clone: The antigen remains unidentified.

Sampling of alopecia areata patients yielded lesional scalp punch biopsies as well as peripheral blood. The source of this sequence is a human donor with alopecia areata. The sample consisted of NKG2D-low CD8+ T cells sorted from blood.

The CDR3 protein is CASSKQGLETQYF. In DNA form, the CDR3 reads TGTGCCAGCAGTAAACAGGGGTTGGAGACCCAGTACTTC. The chain couples TRBV27 to TRBJ2-5, with 7 bases matching TRBD1. The J segment lost 5 bases and the V segment lost 5 bases, leaving 5 bases of the junction unmatched. The CDR3 is 13 residues long. Per germline, CDR1 MNHEY and CDR2 SMNVEV (reference sequence).